This TCR beta chain was sequenced in a study of blood T cell repertoires in COVID-19. Study information: Italy, Spain and the United States were the sources of the convalescent and acute COVID-19 samples. The analysed material was cDNA or gDNA that came from T cells, B-cell-depleted T cells, or PBMCs.

Seattle patient enrollment occurred during active infection, with longitudinal follow-up thereafter. Original data processing: Estimation of nucleated cell counts was performed using reference gene primer amplification. Using immunoSEQ multiplex PCR, the repertoire was profiled, and TCRdb retains in-frame clones only, with some absent. The V and J calls and the clone size are those of that table, but D and trimming were determined from the DNA. The sample includes under 450,000 clones, 88% seen only once; the top ten take around 12%. Germline V lookup: CDR1 SGDLS, CDR2 YYNGEE. The V gene end was trimmed by 0 bases and the J gene end by 3 bases; junction bases not matched to a gene: 4. The CDR3 is 15 amino acids.

The sequence was obtained from a woman aged 45-59 years with COVID-19, enrolled during active disease. V gene TRBV9 combines with J gene TRBJ2-7; 9 bases map to TRBD1. Sequences were obtained from peripheral blood. The CDR3 spells CASSVGGQGIYEQYF. The CDR3 DNA reads TGTGCCAGCAGCGTAGGAGGACAGGGGATCTACGAGCAGTACTTC.